This TCR beta chain was identified in a study of T-cell reconstitution after alpha-beta-depleted transplantation in children. A TCRbeta library incorporating unique molecular identifiers was prepared. TCRdb used MiXCR to reprocess the PCR reads, holding one entry per CDR3 protein. The table includes 440,000 or so distinct CDR3 sequences, roughly 10% detected once. Germline V gene sequence: CDR1 SGHVS, CDR2 FNYEAQ. The CDR3 loop spans 14 amino acids. With V trimmed by 5 bases and J by 9 bases, 7 bases remained unmatched. The J gene is TRBJ2-1, the V gene TRBV7-6; 10 nucleotides align to TRBD1. The clonotype was recovered from a human donor who donated a stem cell graft to a child with acute myeloid leukemia. This specimen was PBMCs from the stem cell graft donor, taken from the stem cell graft. CDR3 bases: TGTGCCAGCAGCATCGGGACAGGGGACAGTGAGCAGTTCTTC. Its translation: CASSIGTGDSEQFF.